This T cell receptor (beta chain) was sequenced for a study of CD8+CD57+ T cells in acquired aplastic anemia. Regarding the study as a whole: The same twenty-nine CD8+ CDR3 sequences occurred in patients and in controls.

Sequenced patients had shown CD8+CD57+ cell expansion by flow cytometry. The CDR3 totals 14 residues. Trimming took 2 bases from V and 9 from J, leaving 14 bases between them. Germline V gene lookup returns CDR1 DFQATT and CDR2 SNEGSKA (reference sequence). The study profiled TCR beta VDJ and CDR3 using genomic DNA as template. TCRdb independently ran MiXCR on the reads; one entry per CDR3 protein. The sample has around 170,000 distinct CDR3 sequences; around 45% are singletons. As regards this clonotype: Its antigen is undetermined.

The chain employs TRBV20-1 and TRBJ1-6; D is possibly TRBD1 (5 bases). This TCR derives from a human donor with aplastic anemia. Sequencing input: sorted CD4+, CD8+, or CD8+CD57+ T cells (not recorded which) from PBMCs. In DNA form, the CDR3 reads TGCAGTGCTAGAACAAGGCAGGGAACTTCACCCCTCCACTTT. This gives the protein CSARTRQGTSPLHF.